Below are 30 T cell receptor beta chains sequenced from a single sample in a study of identical twins. TCRdb reprocessed the 5' RACE reads via MiXCR and lists one record per CDR3 protein. Counted here are hundreds of thousands of distinct CDR3 sequences, approximately 6.1% occurring once; the ten biggest clones make up around 1.7%. The sample taken for sequencing was naive T cells sorted from blood. These receptors were collected from a man between 18 and 35 years old in good health.

The V and J genes are TRBV5-1 and TRBJ2-7, with 8 bases aligning to TRBD2. Trimming at V came to 1 base and at J to 0 bases, leaving 3 bases not matched to a gene. In germline, CDR1 is SGHRS, CDR2 YFSETQ. This CDR3 has 15 residues. As DNA, the CDR3 is TGCGCCAGCAGCTTGACTAGCGGAGGCTCCTACGAGCAGTACTTC. Amino acids: CASSLTSGGSYEQYF.

This sequence joins TRBV9 and TRBJ2-5, with 7 bases lining up with TRBD1. After removal of 3 bases from V and 1 base from J, the junction contained 6 bases not matched to a gene. Germline V gives CDR1 SGDLS, CDR2 YYNGEE. The CDR3 totals 15 residues. The CDR3 DNA follows: TGTGCCAGCAGCGCCCCGACAGGGCCCCAAGAGACCCAGTACTTC. Translated: CASSAPTGPQETQYF.

This clonotype was detected only a few times. The chain is built from TRBV13 and TRBJ2-6; D is perhaps TRBD2 (6 bases). Germline-derived CDR1 and CDR2 are PRHDT and FYEKMQ (reference sequence). The CDR3 is 15 amino acids. Trimming pared 3 bases from V and 6 bases from J, leaving 12 bases between. CDR3: CASSFFGGAANVLTF. CDR3 DNA: TGTGCCAGCAGCTTTTTCGGGGGAGCGGCCAACGTCCTGACTTTC.

This clonotype has only a few counts. The V gene is TRBV7-2, the J gene TRBJ2-1; TRBD1 matches at 9 bases. The CDR3 covers 16 residues. V was clipped by 5 bases and J by 8 bases; unmatched bases: 13. CDR1 is SGHTA, CDR2 FQGNSA, per germline. This CDR3 reads CASSETGTGRFDEQFF. CDR3 in DNA: TGTGCCAGCAGCGAAACCGGGACAGGGAGATTCGATGAGCAGTTCTTC.

At least ten counts were recorded for this clonotype. The V gene is TRBV20-1, the J gene TRBJ2-3; 8 nucleotides agree with TRBD2. Trimming cost V 0 bases and J 0 bases; bases outside gene matches: 11. Germline CDR1 DFQATT, CDR2 SNEGSKA (reference sequence). This CDR3 comprises 18 residues. In DNA, the CDR3 is TGCAGTGCTAGAGATAGGCTAAGTAGCGGGACTAGCACAGATACGCAGTATTTT. Translated: CSARDRLSSGTSTDTQYF.

There are many counts of this clonotype. J is TRBJ2-3 and V is TRBV20-1, with 11 nucleotides matching TRBD2. Germline V gene lookup returns CDR1 DFQATT and CDR2 SNEGSKA (reference sequence). V dropped 5 bases and J dropped 6; count of bases not matched to a gene: 4. This CDR3 contains 13 residues. CDR3 loop: CSAHSGREDTQYF. The CDR3 region has the DNA TGCAGTGCTCATAGCGGGAGGGAGGATACGCAGTATTTT.

This chain uses TRBV12-3 or TRBV12-4 with TRBJ2-1; TRBD1 matches 10 bases. V gave up 6 bases and J gave up 8 bases; unmatched junction bases: 7. The CDR3 runs to 14 residues. This CDR3 is CASSRDRGMDEQFF. The CDR3 DNA is TGTGCCAGCAGCCGGGACAGGGGTATGGATGAGCAGTTCTTC.

The rearrangement uses TRBV28 and TRBJ1-3, with TRBD1 as a possible D gene (5 bases). CDR3 length: 19 residues. CDR1 is MDHEN and CDR2 is SYDVKM in the germline V gene. V lost 1 base and J 0 bases, leaving 19 bases between the germline ends. DNA for the CDR3: TGTGCCAGCAGTTTATTTAGCTGGAAAGGGGCCGCCTCTGGAAACACCATATATTTT. It is translated as CASSLFSWKGAASGNTIYF.

This clonotype has ten or more counts. V and J are TRBV7-8 and TRBJ2-1; D is undetermined. Trimming pared 5 bases from V and 4 bases from J, leaving 15 bases between. The CDR3 extends over 15 amino acids. Germline V gene sequence: CDR1 SGHVS, CDR2 FQNEAQ. Here the CDR3 DNA reads TGTGCCAGCAGCCCCGTCGATCACCGGTACAATGAGCAGTTCTTC. It is translated as CASSPVDHRYNEQFF. The whole variable domain, filled in from reference TRBV7-8 and TRBJ2-1, reads GAGVSQSPRYKVAKRGQDVALRCDPISGHVSLFWYQQALGQGPEFLTYFQNEAQLDKSGLPSDRFFAERPEGSVSTLKIQRTQQEDSAVYLCASSPVDHRYNEQFFGPGTRLTVL.

This clonotype was seen many times. This chain links TRBV6-1 with TRBJ2-5; maybe TRBD2 (5 bases). CDR3 size: 12 residues. Germline assignment: CDR1 MNHNS and CDR2 SASEGT. V was trimmed by 1 base and J by 7 bases, leaving 7 bases between them. The DNA of the CDR3 is TGTGCCAGCAGTGAAGAAGGAGGGACCCAGTACTTC. Its protein is CASSEEGGTQYF.

The chain is built from TRBV19 and TRBJ1-5; no firm D call. Trimming cost V 4 bases and J 3 bases, with 10 bases left between them. The CDR3 length is 14 residues. Germline CDR1 is LNHDA and CDR2 is SQIVND (reference sequence). CDR3 amino acids: CASSTDGYNQPQHF. The CDR3 coding sequence is TGTGCCAGTAGTACCGACGGTTACAATCAGCCCCAGCATTTT.

Ten or more counts support this clonotype. The V and J genes are TRBV5-1 and TRBJ1-5; D remains ambiguous. The CDR3 contains 14 residues. Germline lookup yields CDR1 SGHRS and CDR2 YFSETQ. Trimming stripped 0 bases from V and 6 bases from J, with 10 bases between. This CDR3 reads CASSLAGGFQPQHF. The CDR3, as DNA: TGCGCCAGCAGCTTGGCCGGTGGGTTTCAGCCCCAGCATTTT. The full variable domain, in which reference TRBV5-1 and TRBJ1-5 provide the parts outside the CDR3, is KAGVTQTPRYLIKTRGQQVTLSCSPISGHRSVSWYQQTPGQGLQFLFEYFSETQRNKGNFPGRFSGRQFSNSRSEMNVSTLELGDSALYLCASSLAGGFQPQHFGDGTRLSIL.

This clonotype has just a few counts. DNA for the CDR3: TGCAGCGCGAAGGGAGGGGTAGGGCCCTACGAGCAGTACTTC. Translating it yields CSAKGGVGPYEQYF. This sequence joins TRBV29-1 and TRBJ2-7; 7 nucleotides align to TRBD2. V dropped 7 bases and J dropped 2; count of bases not matched to a gene: 11. This CDR3 spans 14 amino acids. Germline CDR1 SQVTM, CDR2 ANQGSEA.

This clonotype was observed many times. The chain is built from TRBV12-3 or TRBV12-4 and TRBJ1-2; TRBD1 matches at 8 bases. The J segment lost 4 bases and the V segment lost 2 bases, leaving 6 bases of the junction unmatched. This CDR3 has 15 residues. CDR3 sequence: CASSLSGTGSYGYTF. DNA of the CDR3: TGTGCCAGCAGTTTATCCGGGACAGGCAGCTATGGCTACACCTTC.

This clonotype was detected only a few times. The genes are TRBV11-3 and TRBJ2-1; D ambiguous. V lost 2 bases, J lost 4 bases, and 6 bases lay in between. This CDR3 is built from 13 residues. Germline V gives CDR1 SGHNT, CDR2 YENEEA. CDR3: CASSLWPYNEQFF. CDR3 bases: TGTGCCAGCAGCTTATGGCCGTACAATGAGCAGTTCTTC.

V is TRBV5-6 and J is TRBJ2-1; D is unresolved. Germline V gene lookup returns CDR1 SGHDT and CDR2 YYEEEE. Trimming stripped 6 bases from V and 10 bases from J, with 8 bases between. The CDR3 length is 10 residues. The CDR3: CASTLGEQFF. The CDR3 nucleotides are TGTGCCAGCACCCTTGGGGAGCAGTTCTTC.

This clonotype was counted ten times or more. The J gene is TRBJ2-2, the V gene TRBV12-3 or TRBV12-4; tentatively, D is TRBD2 (5 bases). This CDR3 is built from 15 residues. Trimming shortened V by 5 bases and J by 6 bases, and 16 bases separated the two germline ends. CDR3 nucleotide sequence: TGTGCCAGCAGTCCGAGCGTGGACTCTTCCGGGGAGCTGTTTTTT. Its translation: CASSPSVDSSGELFF.

This clonotype was detected many times. The chain combines TRBV4-1 with TRBJ2-3; a weak D match, TRBD1 (6 bases). Germline V lookup: CDR1 MGHRA, CDR2 YSYEKL. This CDR3 has 15 amino acids. Trimming pared 0 bases from V and 5 bases from J, leaving 12 bases between. The CDR3 DNA is TGCGCCAGCAGCCAAGATTCGGCAGGGGTAGATACGCAGTATTTT. Protein product: CASSQDSAGVDTQYF.

The V and J genes are TRBV2 and TRBJ2-5, with 8 bases matching TRBD2. Germline V gene sequence: CDR1 SNHLY, CDR2 FYNNEI. V shed 10 bases and J 5 bases; nucleotides not matched to a gene: 3. CDR3 length equals 11 residues. The CDR3 region has the DNA TGTGCCAACAGACTAGCGGAGACCCAGTACTTC. It yields the protein CANRLAETQYF. The full variable domain, with the rest looked up from reference TRBV2 and TRBJ2-5, is EPEVTQTPSHQVTQMGQEVILRCVPISNHLYFYWYRQILGQKVEFLVSFYNNEISEKSEIFDDQFSVERPDGSNFTLKIRSTKLEDSAMYFCANRLAETQYFGPGTRLLVL.

This clonotype was counted ten times or more. V is TRBV12-3 or TRBV12-4 and J is TRBJ2-1, with 8 bases matching TRBD2. With 4 bases clipped from V and 8 bases from J, the junction kept 13 bases outside the gene matches. The CDR3 runs 16 residues. CDR3 protein: CASSSSGTRGVYEQFF. The CDR3 nucleotides are TGTGCCAGCAGTTCTTCCGGGACTAGAGGTGTCTATGAGCAGTTCTTC.

This chain joins TRBV11-2 and TRBJ2-1; D unresolved. The CDR3 extends over 13 amino acids. Trimming cost V 5 bases and J 9 bases, with 14 bases left between them. Germline CDR1 reads SGHAT; CDR2 reads FQNNGV. CDR3 region: CASSPLTVPEQFF. CDR3 bases: TGTGCCAGCAGCCCCCTAACAGTCCCTGAGCAGTTCTTC.

This clonotype was counted at least ten times. V is TRBV5-5 and J is TRBJ1-6; D is unresolved. The CDR3 has 13 amino acids. Trimming took 5 bases from V and 8 from J, leaving 11 bases between them. Per the germline V gene, CDR1 is SGHKS and CDR2 is YYEKEE (reference sequence). DNA for the CDR3: TGTGCCAGCAGAATTTGGAATGATTCACCCCTCCACTTT. It encodes CASRIWNDSPLHF.

There are many counts of this clonotype. V is TRBV11-2 and J is TRBJ2-1; 7 bases agree with TRBD2. The trim removed 5 bases at V and 2 bases at J, leaving 12 bases unmatched. The CDR3 has 17 amino acids. The germline V gene has CDR1 SGHAT and CDR2 FQNNGV. CDR3 in DNA: TGTGCCAGCAGCACCCCAACTAGCGTAGGAACCTACAATGAGCAGTTCTTC. Translation: CASSTPTSVGTYNEQFF.

This clonotype was observed a few times. The chain employs TRBV28 and TRBJ2-1; tentative D call: TRBD1 (6 bases). The CDR3 spans 15 residues. The ends were cut back, 7 bases at V and 0 bases at J, with 13 bases in the middle. Germline loops: CDR1 MDHEN, CDR2 SYDVKM. This CDR3 reads CASMGAPSSYNEQFF. CDR3 sequence (DNA): TGTGCCAGCATGGGGGCCCCAAGCTCCTACAATGAGCAGTTCTTC.

The table lists this clonotype with many counts. J is TRBJ2-2 and V is TRBV21-1; the table calls TRBD1, which could not be checked here. TRBV21-1 is a recognized pseudogene. The CDR3 covers 13 residues. The CDR3 sequence is CASNRGRAGELFF. CDR3 sequence (DNA): TGTGCCAGTAACAGGGGGCGCGCCGGGGAGCTGTTTTTT.

This clonotype was counted many times. The chain links TRBV11-3 to TRBJ2-7; 9 bases align to TRBD1. CDR1 is SGHNT and CDR2 is YENEEA in the germline V gene. V shed 0 bases, J shed 1 base, and the junction held 7 bases outside the gene matches. The CDR3 loop spans 17 amino acids. CDR3 DNA: TGTGCCAGCAGCTTAGAACCAACCGGGACAGGGTCCTACGAGCAGTACTTC. This codes for CASSLEPTGTGSYEQYF.

This clonotype was seen at least ten times. V is TRBV6-2 or TRBV6-3 and J is TRBJ2-1, with TRBD2 matching 7 bases. Germline V gene lookup returns CDR1 MNHEY and CDR2 SVGEGT. The ends lost 5 bases at V and 9 bases at J; junction bases unmatched: 13. The CDR3 sequence is 15 residues long. The CDR3 loop reads CASSRTSAGLIEQFF. The CDR3 DNA follows: TGTGCCAGCAGTCGTACTAGCGCTGGTTTAATTGAGCAGTTCTTC.

The chain joins TRBV20-1 to TRBJ2-3; TRBD2 aligns across 11 bases. CDR1 DFQATT and CDR2 SNEGSKA come from the germline V gene (reference sequence). The CDR3 sequence is 13 residues long. The CDR3 DNA is TGCAGCGGAAGGGCTAGCGGGAGGAATACGCAGTATTTT. It encodes CSGRASGRNTQYF.

The rearrangement uses TRBV12-3 or TRBV12-4 and TRBJ2-7; 7 bases map to TRBD1. The CDR3 has 13 residues. V shed 1 base, J shed 5 bases, and the junction held 2 bases outside the gene matches. The CDR3 is CASSLVTGDEQYV. CDR3 bases: TGTGCCAGCAGTTTAGTCACAGGGGACGAGCAGTACGTC.

This clonotype was observed a few times. The genes are TRBV7-9 and TRBJ2-3; D is undetermined. Germline values: CDR1 SEHNR, CDR2 FQNEAQ (reference sequence). Trimming stripped 0 bases from V and 0 bases from J, with 4 bases between. This CDR3 region has 14 residues. The CDR3 coding sequence is TGTGCCAGCAGCTTAGCGCAGAGCACAGATACGCAGTATTTT. It yields the protein CASSLAQSTDTQYF.